This TCR beta chain is drawn from a study of CD4 and CD8 cells across lung adenocarcinoma regions. CDR3 length: 15 amino acids. Germline CDR1 and CDR2: MNHEY and SVGEGT. The trim removed 0 bases at V and 7 bases at J, leaving 6 bases unmatched. Using its own MiXCR run on the PCR reads, TCRdb lists one record per CDR3 protein. The table shows 9,500 to 13,000 distinct CDR3 sequences, with 46% occurring only once. Sequencing was done on a sample of CD8+ T cells from the margin of a lung tumor. The sequence was collected from a male donor with lung adenocarcinoma. The CD4 and CD8 labels of this study may be unreliable. The chain employs TRBV6-2 or TRBV6-3 and TRBJ2-3, with 8 positions matching TRBD2. CDR3 sequence reads: CASSYSKSGSNTQYF. The CDR3 coding sequence is TGTGCCAGCAGTTACTCGAAAAGCGGGAGTAATACGCAGTATTTT.